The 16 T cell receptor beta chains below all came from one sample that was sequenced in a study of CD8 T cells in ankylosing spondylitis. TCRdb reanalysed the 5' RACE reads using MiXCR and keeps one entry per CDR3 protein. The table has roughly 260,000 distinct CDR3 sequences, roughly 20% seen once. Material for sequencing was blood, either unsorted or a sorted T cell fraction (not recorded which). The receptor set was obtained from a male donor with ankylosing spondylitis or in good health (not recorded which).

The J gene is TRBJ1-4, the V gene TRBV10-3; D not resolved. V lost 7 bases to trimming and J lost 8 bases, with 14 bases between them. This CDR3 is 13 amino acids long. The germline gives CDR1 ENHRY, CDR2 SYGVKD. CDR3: CAITEIPGEKLFF. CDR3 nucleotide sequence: TGTGCCATCACCGAAATCCCCGGGGAAAAACTGTTTTTT.

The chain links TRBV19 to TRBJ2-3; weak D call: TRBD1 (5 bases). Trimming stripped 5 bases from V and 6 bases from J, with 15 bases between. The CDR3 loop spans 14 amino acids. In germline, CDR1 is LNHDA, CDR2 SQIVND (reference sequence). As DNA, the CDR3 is TGTGCCAGTAGTGTGACTTTCCCAGGGGATACGCAGTATTTT. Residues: CASSVTFPGDTQYF.

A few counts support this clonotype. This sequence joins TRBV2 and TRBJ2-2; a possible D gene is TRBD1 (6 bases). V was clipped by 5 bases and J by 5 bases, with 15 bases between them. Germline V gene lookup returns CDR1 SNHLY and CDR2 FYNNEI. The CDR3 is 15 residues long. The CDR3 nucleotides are TGTGCCAGCAGTCAAGACAGGATAGGTACCGGGGAGCTGTTTTTT. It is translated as CASSQDRIGTGELFF.

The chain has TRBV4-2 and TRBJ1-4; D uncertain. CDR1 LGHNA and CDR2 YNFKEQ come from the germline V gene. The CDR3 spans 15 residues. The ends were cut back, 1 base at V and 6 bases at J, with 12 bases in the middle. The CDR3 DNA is TGTGCCAGCAGCCAAGGGGATGATACACATGAAAAACTGTTTTTT. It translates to CASSQGDDTHEKLFF.

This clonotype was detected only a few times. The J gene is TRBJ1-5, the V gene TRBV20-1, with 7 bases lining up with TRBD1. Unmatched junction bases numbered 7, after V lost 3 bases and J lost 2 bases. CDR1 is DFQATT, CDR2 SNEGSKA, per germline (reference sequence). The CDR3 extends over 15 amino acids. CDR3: CSASKGATGNQPQHF. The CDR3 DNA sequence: TGCAGTGCTAGTAAGGGGGCAACGGGCAATCAGCCCCAGCATTTT.

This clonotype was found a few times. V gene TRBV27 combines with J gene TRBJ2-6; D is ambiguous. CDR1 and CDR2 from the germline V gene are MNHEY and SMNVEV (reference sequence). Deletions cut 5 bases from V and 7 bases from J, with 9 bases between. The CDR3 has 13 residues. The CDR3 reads CASSRQSANVLTF. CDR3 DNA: TGTGCCAGCAGTCGCCAATCTGCCAACGTCCTGACTTTC. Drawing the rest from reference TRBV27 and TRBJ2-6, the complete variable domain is EAQVTQNPRYLITVTGKKLTVTCSQNMNHEYMSWYRQDPGLGLRQIYYSMNVEVTDKGDVPEGYKVSRKEKRNFPLILESPSPNQTSLYFCASSRQSANVLTFGAGSRLTVL.

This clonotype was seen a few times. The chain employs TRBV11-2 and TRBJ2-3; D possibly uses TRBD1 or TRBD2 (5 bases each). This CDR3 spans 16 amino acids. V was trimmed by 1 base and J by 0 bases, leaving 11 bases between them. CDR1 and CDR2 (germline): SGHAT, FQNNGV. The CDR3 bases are TGTGCCAGCAGCTTAGGGGGGTTTTCAAGCACAGATACGCAGTATTTT. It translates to CASSLGGFSSTDTQYF. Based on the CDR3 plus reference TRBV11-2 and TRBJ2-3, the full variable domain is EAGVAQSPRYKIIEKRQSVAFWCNPISGHATLYWYQQILGQGPKLLIQFQNNGVVDDSQLPKDRFSAERLKGVDSTLKIQPAKLEDSAVYLCASSLGGFSSTDTQYFGPGTRLTVL.

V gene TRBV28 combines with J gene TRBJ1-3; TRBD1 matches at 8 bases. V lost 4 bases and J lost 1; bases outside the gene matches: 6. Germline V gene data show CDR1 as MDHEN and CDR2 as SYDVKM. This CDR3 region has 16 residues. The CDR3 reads CASSSLRGPSGNTIYF. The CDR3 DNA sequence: TGTGCCAGCAGTTCTCTCAGGGGGCCGTCTGGAAACACCATATATTTT.

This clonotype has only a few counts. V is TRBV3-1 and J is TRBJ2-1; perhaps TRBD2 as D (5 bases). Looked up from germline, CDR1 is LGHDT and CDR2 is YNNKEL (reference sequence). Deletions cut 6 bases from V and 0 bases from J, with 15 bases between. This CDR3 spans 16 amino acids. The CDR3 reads CASRSKLGSSYNEQFF. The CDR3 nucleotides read TGTGCCAGCAGGTCTAAACTGGGGAGCTCCTACAATGAGCAGTTCTTC.

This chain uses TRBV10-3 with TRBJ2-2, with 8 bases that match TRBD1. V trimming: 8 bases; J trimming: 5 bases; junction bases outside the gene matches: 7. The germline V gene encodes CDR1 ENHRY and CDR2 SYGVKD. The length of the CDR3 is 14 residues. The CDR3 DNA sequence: TGTGCCATCGGTTGGACAGGGAATACCGGGGAGCTGTTTTTT. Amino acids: CAIGWTGNTGELFF.

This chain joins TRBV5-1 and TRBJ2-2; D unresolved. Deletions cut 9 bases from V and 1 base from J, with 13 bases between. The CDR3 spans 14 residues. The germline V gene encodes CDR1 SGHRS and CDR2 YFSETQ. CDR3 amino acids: CATTFGLNTGELFF. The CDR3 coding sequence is TGCGCCACAACGTTCGGTTTGAACACCGGGGAGCTGTTTTTT. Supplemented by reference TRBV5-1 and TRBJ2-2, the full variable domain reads KAGVTQTPRYLIKTRGQQVTLSCSPISGHRSVSWYQQTPGQGLQFLFEYFSETQRNKGNFPGRFSGRQFSNSRSEMNVSTLELGDSALYLCATTFGLNTGELFFGEGSRLTVL.

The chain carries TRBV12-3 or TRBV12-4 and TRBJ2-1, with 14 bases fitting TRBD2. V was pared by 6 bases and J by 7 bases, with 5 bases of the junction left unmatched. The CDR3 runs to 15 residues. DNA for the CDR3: TGTGCCAGCAGCTCGGGACTAGCGGGAGTTAATGAGCAGTTCTTC. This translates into CASSSGLAGVNEQFF.

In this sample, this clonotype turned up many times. For the CDR3, the DNA is TGTGCCAGCAGCGGACTAGCGGGGGGGCCGACAGATACGCAGTATTTT. Its translation is CASSGLAGGPTDTQYF. The J gene is TRBJ2-3, the V gene TRBV7-3; 15 nucleotides match TRBD2. CDR3 length: 16 amino acids. Germline V gene lookup returns CDR1 SGHTA and CDR2 FQGTGA. The V gene end was trimmed by 5 bases and the J gene end by 3 bases; junction bases not matched to a gene: 3.

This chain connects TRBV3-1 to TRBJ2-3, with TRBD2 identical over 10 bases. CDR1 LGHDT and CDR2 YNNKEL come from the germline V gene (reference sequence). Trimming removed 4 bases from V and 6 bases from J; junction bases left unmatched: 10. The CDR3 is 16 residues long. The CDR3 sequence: CASSLLAGVKDDTQYF. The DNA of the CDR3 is TGTGCCAGCAGCCTCCTAGCGGGAGTTAAAGACGATACGCAGTATTTT.

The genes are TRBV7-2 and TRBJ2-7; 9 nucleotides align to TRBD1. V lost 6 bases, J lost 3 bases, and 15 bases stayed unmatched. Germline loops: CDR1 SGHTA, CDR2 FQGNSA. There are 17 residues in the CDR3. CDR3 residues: CASSSLMTGGADYEQYV. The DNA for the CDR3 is TGTGCCAGCAGTTCCCTCATGACAGGGGGGGCAGACTACGAGCAGTACGTC.

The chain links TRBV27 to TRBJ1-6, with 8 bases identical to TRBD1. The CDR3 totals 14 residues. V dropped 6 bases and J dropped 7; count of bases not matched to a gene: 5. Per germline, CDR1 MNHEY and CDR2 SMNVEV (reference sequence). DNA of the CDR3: TGTGCCAGCAGAAACAGGGGGGGGAATTCACCCCTCCACTTT. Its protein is CASRNRGGNSPLHF.